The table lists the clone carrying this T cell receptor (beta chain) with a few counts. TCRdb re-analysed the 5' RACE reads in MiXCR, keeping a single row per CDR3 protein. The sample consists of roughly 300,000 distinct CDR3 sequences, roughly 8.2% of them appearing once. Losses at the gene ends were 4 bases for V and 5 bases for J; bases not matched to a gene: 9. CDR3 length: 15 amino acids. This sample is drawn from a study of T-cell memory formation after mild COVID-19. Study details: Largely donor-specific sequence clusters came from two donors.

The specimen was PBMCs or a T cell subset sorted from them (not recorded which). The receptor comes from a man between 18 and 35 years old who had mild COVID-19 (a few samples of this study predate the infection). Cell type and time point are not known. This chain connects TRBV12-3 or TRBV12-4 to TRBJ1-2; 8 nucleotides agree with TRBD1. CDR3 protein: CASSSPRGRNYGYTF. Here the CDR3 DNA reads TGTGCCAGCAGTTCGCCCAGGGGGCGGAATTATGGCTACACCTTC.